Listed here are 10 T cell receptor beta chains from one sample, sequenced in a study of blood T cells in healthy people across ages. A second PCR, run for about 6 to 11 cycles, used a sample-barcoded 5' primer plus a J-beta primer mix. TCRdb independently ran MiXCR on the 5' RACE reads; one entry per CDR3 protein. The sample contains more than 900,000 distinct CDR3 sequences, approximately 25% of which appear only once. These data also formed part of another study, on T cells of mothers and their children.

The sequencing input was blood. These receptors were obtained from a girl aged 2 to 10 in good health.

This chain joins TRBV4-1 and TRBJ1-2, with D possibly being TRBD1 (5 bases). The CDR3 runs 15 residues. Per the germline V gene, CDR1 is MGHRA and CDR2 is YSYEKL. The ends were cut back, 2 bases at V and 4 bases at J, with 14 bases in the middle. The CDR3 reads CASSQLYGAGYGYTF. Written as DNA, the CDR3 is TGCGCCAGCAGCCAACTTTATGGGGCAGGCTATGGCTACACCTTC.

This clonotype was seen only a few times. The rearrangement joins TRBV7-9 to TRBJ1-1; 11 nucleotides line up with TRBD1. The CDR3 has 15 amino acids. Germline CDR1 is SEHNR and CDR2 is FQNEAQ (reference sequence). Unmatched junction bases numbered 4, after V lost 0 bases and J lost 7 bases. The CDR3 DNA sequence: TGTGCCAGCAGCTTAGCCGGACAGGGGGCTAGTGAAGCTTTCTTT. Translated, it gives CASSLAGQGASEAFF.

The V gene is TRBV12-3 or TRBV12-4, the J gene TRBJ1-1; D remains unclear. The CDR3 is 13 amino acids. The V and J ends lost 3 bases and 5 bases respectively, with 10 bases between them. Here the CDR3 reads CASSFSDRTEAFF. The CDR3 DNA sequence: TGTGCCAGCAGTTTTTCGGACCGTACTGAAGCTTTCTTT.

CDR3 region: CASSQEGGQSRKLFF. The CDR3 bases are TGTGCCAGCAGCCAAGAAGGGGGACAGTCGAGAAAACTGTTTTTT. The chain carries TRBV3-1 and TRBJ1-4; 7 bases line up with TRBD1. The CDR3 has 15 residues. The V and J ends lost 0 bases and 10 bases, in that order; junction bases with no gene match: 8. From germline, CDR1 is LGHDT and CDR2 YNNKEL (reference sequence).

The chain employs TRBV29-1 and TRBJ2-1; no clear D. Germline values: CDR1 SQVTM, CDR2 ANQGSEA. The CDR3 spans 12 residues. Between the trimmed V and J ends, which lost 1 base and 6 bases, there was a span of 7 bases. The CDR3 here is CSVEGNSNEQFF. The DNA of the CDR3 is TGCAGCGTTGAAGGTAACAGCAATGAGCAGTTCTTC.

This chain links TRBV29-1 with TRBJ2-2; D tentatively fits TRBD1 or TRBD2 (5 bases each). CDR3 size: 15 residues. Looked up from germline, CDR1 is SQVTM and CDR2 is ANQGSEA. V dropped 3 bases and J dropped 0 bases, with 11 bases sitting between them. In nucleotides, the CDR3 is TGCAGCGTTGAGGGATGGGACGCGAACACCGGGGAGCTGTTTTTT. This codes for CSVEGWDANTGELFF.

The CDR3 region has the DNA TGCAGCGTTCTCAGGAGGTTGAACACTGAAGCTTTCTTT. Encoded protein: CSVLRRLNTEAFF. The chain links TRBV29-1 to TRBJ1-1; D is uncertain. Germline values: CDR1 SQVTM, CDR2 ANQGSEA. There are 13 residues in the CDR3. Trimming pared 5 bases from V and 0 bases from J, leaving 10 bases between. Drawing the rest from reference TRBV29-1 and TRBJ1-1, the complete variable domain is SAVISQKPSRDICQRGTSLTIQCQVDSQVTMMFWYRQQPGQSLTLIATANQGSEATYESGFVIDKFPISRPNLTFSTLTVSNMSPEDSSIYLCSVLRRLNTEAFFGQGTRLTVV.

The rearrangement joins TRBV12-3 or TRBV12-4 to TRBJ2-5; no clear D gene. This CDR3 comprises 12 residues. V was shortened by 7 bases and J by 8 bases, with 14 bases between the two germline ends. DNA of the CDR3: TGTGCCAGCATGGGGTCTAAAGGTACCCAGTACTTC. It encodes CASMGSKGTQYF.

The rearrangement joins TRBV7-2 to TRBJ2-1; D is uncertain. V was shortened by 6 bases and J by 0 bases, with 12 bases between the two germline ends. The CDR3 is made up of 15 amino acids. The germline V gene encodes CDR1 SGHTA and CDR2 FQGNSA. CDR3 amino acids: CASRWVGSSYNEQFF. CDR3 nucleotide sequence: TGTGCCAGCAGATGGGTTGGCAGCTCCTACAATGAGCAGTTCTTC.

This clonotype was detected only a few times. This chain joins TRBV20-1 and TRBJ2-1, with a tentative D call TRBD1 (6 bases). Germline CDR1 is DFQATT and CDR2 is SNEGSKA (reference sequence). This CDR3 is built from 15 residues. The ends were cut back, 0 bases at V and 7 bases at J, with 16 bases in the middle. The chain's CDR3 is CSARDRDTQGNEQFF. The CDR3 nucleotides read TGCAGTGCTAGAGATCGGGACACTCAGGGAAATGAGCAGTTCTTC.